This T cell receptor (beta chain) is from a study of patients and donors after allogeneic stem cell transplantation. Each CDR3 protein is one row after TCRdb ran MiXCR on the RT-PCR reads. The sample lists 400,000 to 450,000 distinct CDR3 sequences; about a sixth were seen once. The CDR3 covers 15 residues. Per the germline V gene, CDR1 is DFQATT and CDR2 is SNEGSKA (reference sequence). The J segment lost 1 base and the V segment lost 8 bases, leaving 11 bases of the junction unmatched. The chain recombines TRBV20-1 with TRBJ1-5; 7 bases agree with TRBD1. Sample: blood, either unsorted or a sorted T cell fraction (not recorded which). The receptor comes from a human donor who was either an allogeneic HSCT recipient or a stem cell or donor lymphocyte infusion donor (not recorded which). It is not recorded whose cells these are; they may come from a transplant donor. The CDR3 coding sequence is TGCAGTACCTTGACAGGGAGCATGAGCAATCAGCCCCAGCATTTT. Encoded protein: CSTLTGSMSNQPQHF.